The 26 T cell receptor beta chains below were found in one sample sequenced in a study of response to subunit inactivated influenza vaccine. In TCRdb, the RT-PCR reads were re-called with MiXCR into one record per CDR3 protein. The table lists some 640,000 distinct CDR3 sequences, about 15% of them singletons. The sample in question was PBMCs from blood, obtained 14 to 15 days before vaccination. These receptors came from a man aged 45-60 years who received an inactivated influenza vaccine.

In this sample, this clonotype turned up a few times. The chain employs TRBV20-1 and TRBJ2-1; D may correspond to TRBD1 or TRBD2 (5 bases each). CDR1 is DFQATT, CDR2 SNEGSKA, per germline (reference sequence). Trimming removed 3 bases from V and 7 bases from J, with 16 bases in between. The CDR3 has 14 amino acids. The CDR3 spells CSASHLGTPNEQFF. In DNA, the CDR3 is TGCAGTGCTAGTCACCTAGGGACCCCTAATGAGCAGTTCTTC.

This clonotype was observed at least ten times. The rearrangement uses TRBV9 and TRBJ1-1; D not certain. Trimming left V 3 bases short and J 0 bases short, with 9 bases between. CDR3 length: 14 amino acids. Germline CDR1 and CDR2: SGDLS and YYNGEE. CDR3 DNA sequence: TGTGCCAGCAGCGGTGGACCGATGAACACTGAAGCTTTCTTT. This translates into CASSGGPMNTEAFF.

The J gene is TRBJ2-5, the V gene TRBV6-2 or TRBV6-3; D assignment may be TRBD1 or TRBD2 (6 bases each). The CDR3 is 14 residues long. The V and J ends lost 10 bases and 2 bases respectively, with 17 bases between them. Germline CDR1 is MNHEY and CDR2 is SVGEGT. The CDR3 protein is CATLPGGLQETQYF. In DNA, the CDR3 is TGTGCCACCCTCCCTGGGGGGCTACAAGAGACCCAGTACTTC.

The genes are TRBV7-9 and TRBJ2-5; the D gene is possibly TRBD1 (5 bases). Germline V CDR1 and CDR2: SEHNR, FQNEAQ (reference sequence). This CDR3 is built from 12 residues. The V end was cut by 7 bases, the J end by 6 bases, with 12 bases between. The CDR3 is CASMAGSKTQYF. The CDR3 DNA follows: TGTGCCAGCATGGCAGGGTCAAAGACCCAGTACTTC.

The chain uses TRBV7-9 and TRBJ1-6, with D perhaps TRBD1 (6 bases). The CDR3 length is 15 residues. Germline V gene data show CDR1 as SEHNR and CDR2 as FQNEAQ (reference sequence). Trimming shortened V by 5 bases and J by 6 bases, and 14 bases separated the two germline ends. This CDR3 is CASSATRGGNSPLHF. The CDR3 nucleotides read TGTGCCAGCAGCGCGACCAGGGGAGGTAATTCACCCCTCCACTTT.

The V call is TRBV6-5, the J call TRBJ1-1; D not certain. CDR3 size: 12 residues. The V end was cut by 6 bases, the J end by 4 bases, with 9 bases between. Germline values: CDR1 MNHEY, CDR2 SVGAGI. Here the CDR3 reads CASRTSATEAFF. For the CDR3, the DNA is TGTGCCAGCAGAACATCGGCCACTGAAGCTTTCTTT.

This clonotype occurred a few times. The chain combines TRBV20-1 with TRBJ2-1; D remains ambiguous. The V gene lost 1 base and the J gene lost 0 bases, with 10 bases spanning the gap. CDR1 is DFQATT and CDR2 is SNEGSKA in the germline V gene (reference sequence). The CDR3 is made up of 15 amino acids. The CDR3 region has the DNA TGCAGTGCTAGAGCTCAGCCCAGCTCCTACAATGAGCAGTTCTTC. Its translation: CSARAQPSSYNEQFF.

This clonotype showed up just a few times. The chain employs TRBV29-1 and TRBJ2-3, with D hard to call. This CDR3 spans 14 amino acids. Germline loops: CDR1 SQVTM, CDR2 ANQGSEA. The ends were cut back, 8 bases at V and 0 bases at J, with 15 bases in the middle. CDR3 bases: TGCAGCCTCGAGGCGCAGGACAGCACAGATACGCAGTATTTT. This codes for CSLEAQDSTDTQYF.

The chain combines TRBV27 with TRBJ1-6, with TRBD1 matching 8 bases. Germline CDR1 MNHEY, CDR2 SMNVEV (reference sequence). J lost 0 bases, V lost 6 bases, and 1 base had no gene match. The CDR3 spans 15 residues. Written as DNA, the CDR3 is TGTGCCAGCAGAGACAGGGGCTCCTATAATTCACCCCTCCACTTT. This translates into CASRDRGSYNSPLHF.

The table lists this clonotype with a few counts. The V call is TRBV7-8, the J call TRBJ2-1; 11 bases match TRBD2. CDR3 length: 17 residues. Trimming cost V 5 bases and J 4 bases; bases outside gene matches: 10. Germline V CDR1 and CDR2: SGHVS, FQNEAQ. The CDR3 DNA reads as TGTGCCAGCAGCCCCTTTTCCGGGACTAGCGGATACAATGAGCAGTTCTTC. It specifies CASSPFSGTSGYNEQFF.

The sample holds a few counts of this clonotype. This chain uses TRBV12-3 or TRBV12-4 with TRBJ1-5; a weak D match, TRBD1 (5 bases). The ends were cut back, 7 bases at V and 1 base at J, with 11 bases in the middle. CDR3 size: 14 residues. The CDR3 DNA follows: TGTGCCAGCAAACAGGTTCGGAGCAATCAGCCCCAGCATTTT. Translated: CASKQVRSNQPQHF.

The sample holds a few counts of this clonotype. The chain combines TRBV5-5 with TRBJ2-1, with 9 bases lining up with TRBD2. The CDR3 is made up of 15 amino acids. Per germline, CDR1 SGHKS and CDR2 YYEKEE (reference sequence). V shed 0 bases, J shed 8 bases, and the junction held 6 bases outside the gene matches. For the CDR3, the DNA is TGTGCCAGCAGCTTGGTTAGCGGGAGAGTGGATGAGCAGTTCTTC. Protein: CASSLVSGRVDEQFF.

The V and J genes are TRBV20-1 and TRBJ2-5; 9 nucleotides match TRBD2. Germline CDR1 reads DFQATT; CDR2 reads SNEGSKA (reference sequence). V lost 0 bases to trimming and J lost 4 bases; unmatched junction nucleotides: 6. The CDR3 sequence is 15 residues long. CDR3 bases: TGCAGTGCTAGAGATTTTGGGACTAGCACAGAGACCCAGTACTTC. Translation gives CSARDFGTSTETQYF.

The rearrangement joins TRBV4-1 to TRBJ1-1; 7 nucleotides line up with TRBD1. The CDR3 contains 13 residues. Germline V gives CDR1 MGHRA, CDR2 YSYEKL. Trimming removed 5 bases from V and 4 bases from J; junction bases left unmatched: 4. CDR3 bases: TGCGCCAGCAGCAAGACAGGGTTCACTGAAGCTTTCTTT. Amino acid sequence: CASSKTGFTEAFF.

The sample holds a few counts of this clonotype. J is TRBJ2-3 and V is TRBV4-1, with D perhaps TRBD2 (5 bases). V shed 1 base and J shed 0 bases, with 11 bases lying between them. CDR3 length: 16 amino acids. Looked up from germline, CDR1 is MGHRA and CDR2 is YSYEKL. CDR3: CASSQGGSVSTDTQYF. Written as DNA, the CDR3 is TGCGCCAGCAGCCAAGGGGGTAGCGTAAGCACAGATACGCAGTATTTT.

This clonotype showed up many times. The chain links TRBV7-3 to TRBJ1-3; 9 bases line up with TRBD1. The J segment lost 1 base and the V segment lost 5 bases, leaving 6 bases of the junction unmatched. Germline V lookup: CDR1 SGHTA, CDR2 FQGTGA. CDR3 size: 16 residues. CDR3 nucleotide sequence: TGTGCCAGCAGCCCGGACAGGGGAGGATCTGGAAACACCATATATTTT. Translating it yields CASSPDRGGSGNTIYF.

The rearrangement uses TRBV6-5 and TRBJ2-1, with D unresolved. Germline V CDR1 and CDR2: MNHEY, SVGAGI. V lost 5 bases to trimming and J lost 6 bases, with 8 bases between them. The CDR3 has 12 residues. For the CDR3, the DNA is TGTGCCAGCAGTAACCCGCTCAATGAGCAGTTCTTC. The encoded protein is CASSNPLNEQFF.

At least ten counts were recorded for this clonotype. V is TRBV11-2 and J is TRBJ2-5; D is unclear. From germline, CDR1 is SGHAT and CDR2 FQNNGV. The CDR3 totals 15 residues. Between the trimmed V and J ends, which lost 5 bases and 5 bases, there was a span of 18 bases. CDR3 in amino acids: CASSRTGAHGETQYF. In DNA, the CDR3 is TGTGCCAGCAGCCGAACCGGAGCACACGGGGAGACCCAGTACTTC.

This clonotype has only a few counts. The V and J genes are TRBV5-1 and TRBJ2-7; D remains unclear. The CDR3 totals 16 residues. Trimming pared 1 base from V and 0 bases from J, leaving 14 bases between. Germline V gene lookup returns CDR1 SGHRS and CDR2 YFSETQ. CDR3: CASSLSTLRSSYEQYF. The CDR3 nucleotides are TGCGCCAGCAGCTTGTCTACATTAAGGAGCTCCTACGAGCAGTACTTC. Complete variable domain (other parts from reference TRBV5-1 and TRBJ2-7): KAGVTQTPRYLIKTRGQQVTLSCSPISGHRSVSWYQQTPGQGLQFLFEYFSETQRNKGNFPGRFSGRQFSNSRSEMNVSTLELGDSALYLCASSLSTLRSSYEQYFGPGTRLTVT.

The chain carries TRBV5-6 and TRBJ2-3; 7 positions agree with TRBD2. V lost 4 bases, J lost 11 bases, and 10 bases stayed unmatched. This CDR3 spans 13 amino acids. The V gene's germline CDR1 is SGHDT and CDR2 YYEEEE. The CDR3 coding sequence is TGTGCCAGCAGCCCCTCTAAGGGCGGGGGGCAGTATTTT. It specifies CASSPSKGGGQYF.

This clonotype was observed a handful of times. The rearrangement uses TRBV4-1 and TRBJ1-1; a weak D match, TRBD1 (6 bases). The CDR3 length is 15 residues. Germline CDR1 reads MGHRA; CDR2 reads YSYEKL. V shed 0 bases and J shed 4 bases, with 12 bases lying between them. The CDR3 DNA reads TGCGCCAGCAGCCAAGAACAGGGTCGACGCACTGAAGCTTTCTTT. Its protein is CASSQEQGRRTEAFF.

This clonotype was picked up a small number of times. The CDR3 loop is CASSLEGASGGYTQYF. CDR3 nucleotide sequence: TGTGCCAGCAGCTTAGAAGGGGCTAGCGGGGGTTATACGCAGTATTTT. The J gene is TRBJ2-3, the V gene TRBV7-8; TRBD2 matches at 10 bases. The V gene's germline CDR1 is SGHVS and CDR2 FQNEAQ. After removal of 1 base from V and 7 bases from J, the junction contained 8 bases not matched to a gene. The CDR3 is made up of 16 amino acids.

This clonotype has only a few counts. V is TRBV12-3 or TRBV12-4 and J is TRBJ1-2; D uncertain. The CDR3 runs to 14 residues. The ends were cut back, 5 bases at V and 0 bases at J, with 10 bases in the middle. The CDR3 here is CASSLLPPNYGYTF. The CDR3 DNA is TGTGCCAGCAGTCTATTACCTCCTAACTATGGCTACACCTTC.

DNA of the CDR3: TGTGCCAGTAGTATAAAGTCCTACGAGCAGTACTTC. Its translation is CASSIKSYEQYF. The chain recombines TRBV19 with TRBJ2-7; D is undetermined. Germline lookup yields CDR1 LNHDA and CDR2 SQIVND (reference sequence). V shed 2 bases and J shed 1 base, with 3 bases lying between them. CDR3 length: 12 residues.

The sample holds many counts of this clonotype. The chain joins TRBV5-1 to TRBJ2-4, with D tentatively TRBD1 (6 bases). Trimming removed 4 bases at V and 3 bases at J, with 11 bases between. The CDR3 has 14 residues. Germline V gene data show CDR1 as SGHRS and CDR2 as YFSETQ. CDR3 in amino acids: CASSPGQSKNIQYF. The CDR3 DNA follows: TGCGCCAGCAGCCCCGGACAGAGCAAAAACATTCAGTACTTC.

This clonotype was seen a few times. The V gene is TRBV7-2, the J gene TRBJ2-1; D may be TRBD2 (6 bases). CDR3 size: 13 residues. Germline V gives CDR1 SGHTA, CDR2 FQGNSA. Trimming pared 5 bases from V and 11 bases from J, leaving 16 bases between. Here the CDR3 reads CASSPRDSVKQFF. Here the CDR3 DNA reads TGTGCCAGCAGCCCCCGGGACTCCGTAAAGCAGTTCTTC.